This T cell receptor (beta chain) was documented in a study of blood T cell repertoires in COVID-19 (dated by TCRdb to the early 2020s). Context from the whole study: Collaborator samples came from the United States, Italy and Spain and covered acute and convalescent phases of COVID-19. The material from the prospective study consisted of cDNA or gDNA derived from T cells, B-cell-depleted T cells, or PBMCs. The dataset comprised deeply sampled blood TCRbeta repertoires from subjects exposed to, actively infected with, or recovered from COVID-19. The repertoires were released in a freely available public database meant as a resource for research on the immune response to SARS-CoV-2. Samples came from the ongoing ImmuneRACE study (first 160 participants) plus 1,254 subjects from 6 global collaborators. The sample metadata nearly always contained a de-identified subject ID, COVID-19 status, age in years and sex. Where available, HLA class I and class II types were obtained from metadata supplied by the sample provider rather than from assay-based typing.

Unmatched junction bases come to 6, with V trimmed by 3 bases and J by 0 bases. Including the terminal cysteine and phenylalanine, the CDR3 comprises 17 residues. Just the 51-base CDR3 DNA is kept, in frame starting at base 1. The germline V gene specifies MDHEN as CDR1 and SYDVKM as CDR2. TCRbeta CDR3 regions were amplified from genomic DNA using the immunoSEQ Assay, a bias-controlled multiplex PCR. On the study's bioinformatics: The number of nucleated cells in each sample was estimated by amplification of reference gene primers within the assay. To quantify the absolute abundance of each unique TCRbeta CDR3 rearrangement, sequence reads were collapsed and filtered. For each sample, productive Simpson clonality was calculated as the square root of Simpson's diversity index over productive rearrangements. Imported from immuneACCESS, the table was reduced by TCRdb to in-frame sequences with V and J called. These copies leave out some clones; in studies compared against another copy, an unresolved V gene accounts for under half, and the cause of the remainder is not known. The DNA was the basis for D and trimming; V, J and clone size are from that table. This sample is represented by 300,000 to 400,000 clones; around 87% of them were singletons. The top ten clonotypes cover 1% of the sample.

On this clone itself: Its antigen is unknown. No base quality values were provided; no much bigger clone lies one nucleotide off.

Whole blood was collected in K2EDTA tubes by collaborating institutions according to the institutions' own protocols. Collaborator samples were shipped for TCRbeta analysis as frozen whole blood, isolated PBMCs, or DNA extracted from either sample type. The full study reports these points: Clinical and demographic metadata were provided uncurated, with the amount varying by source and participant.

What was sequenced was peripheral blood. This sequence originates from a man aged 45-65 years with active or convalescent COVID-19. The V and J segments used are TRBV28 and TRBJ2-1; 9 central bases correspond to TRBD2. Read as DNA, the sequence is TGTGCCAGCAGTTTCGCGGGGGGGCGGGGCTCCTACAATGAGCAGTTCTTC. It is translated as CASSFAGGRGSYNEQFF.